The clone carrying this TCR beta chain has just one count. Its antigen is unknown. The treatment here: approximately nine-day PBMC culture with coronavirus spike peptide pools or control peptides (ViraFEST assay). Samples of CD4+ T cells were obtained from the unexposed donor before the COVID-19 pandemic (2011-2018). The culture of 2 million to 2.5 million PBMCs per well included around 10 IU/ml IL-2 and roughly 10 ug/ml peptide pools. It was SARS-CoV-2 S/N and four cold-coronavirus spikes that probed unexposed-donor CD4+ T cells, cells permitting. This CDR3 has 14 amino acids. The V gene lost 2 bases and the J gene lost 7 bases, with 12 bases spanning the gap. Germline assignment: CDR1 MNHEY and CDR2 SVGEGT. These data are taken from a study of vaccination and CD4 T cells after COVID-19. Notes on the study in general: In convalescent patients, a median 86.3% of post-vaccine SARS-CoV-2-reactive clones appeared only after vaccination.

The Oncomine TCR Beta short-read assay sequenced DNA from cultured CD4+ T cells. Using its own MiXCR run on the PCR reads, TCRdb lists one record per CDR3 protein. The sample carries around 4,500 distinct CDR3 sequences, 60% to 75% recorded once. The origin of this receptor is a human donor in good health. The sequencing sample was made of CD4+ T cells from blood, cultured in vitro. The chain links TRBV6-2 or TRBV6-3 to TRBJ2-1; D perhaps matches TRBD1 (5 bases). As DNA, the CDR3 is TGTGCCAGCAGTTACCCGGCAGGGCGGAATGAGCAGTTCTTC. The encoded protein is CASSYPAGRNEQFF.